Detailed here is one TCR beta chain. As processed by the authors: Amplification with reference gene primers provided the estimates of nucleated cell counts. Here immunoSEQ multiplex PCR was the method, and the copy in TCRdb shows in-frame clones only, minus some. V, J and clone size are taken as reported in that table, and D and trimming were inferred from the DNA itself. This table has about 140,000 clones, less than 80% appearing once. V shed 4 bases and J 2 bases; nucleotides not matched to a gene: 11. This CDR3 contains 18 residues. Germline V lookup: CDR1 SNHLY, CDR2 FYNNEI. The sample comes from a study of blood T cell repertoires in COVID-19. Looking at the study overall: The samples span acute and convalescent COVID-19 from the United States, Italy and Spain. Nucleic acid was either cDNA or gDNA, and it came from T cells, B-cell-depleted T cells, or PBMCs.

Sequenced material: peripheral blood. The V call is TRBV2, the J call TRBJ2-7, with 13 bases lining up with TRBD2. This TCR was sampled from a woman older than 75 with active or convalescent COVID-19. This CDR3 is CASSGSGTSGILAYEQYF. CDR3 nucleotide sequence: TGTGCCAGCAGTGGGTCCGGGACTAGCGGGATATTGGCCTACGAGCAGTACTTC.